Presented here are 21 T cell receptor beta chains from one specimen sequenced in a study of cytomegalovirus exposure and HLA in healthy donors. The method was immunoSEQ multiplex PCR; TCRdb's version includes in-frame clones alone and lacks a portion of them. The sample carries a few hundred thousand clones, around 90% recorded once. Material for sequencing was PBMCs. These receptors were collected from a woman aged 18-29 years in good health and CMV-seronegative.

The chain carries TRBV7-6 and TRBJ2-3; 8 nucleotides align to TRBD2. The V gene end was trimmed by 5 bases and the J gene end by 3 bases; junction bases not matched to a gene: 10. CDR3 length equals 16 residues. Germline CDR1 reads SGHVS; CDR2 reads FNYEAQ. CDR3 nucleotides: TGTGCCAGCAGCAACCTGGCGGGAGGCTATACAGATACGCAGTATTTT. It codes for CASSNLAGGYTDTQYF.

CDR3 region: CASSRTSGRVSETQYF. The CDR3 coding sequence is TGTGCCAGCAGCCGAACTAGCGGGAGGGTCTCGGAGACCCAGTACTTC. The gene calls are TRBV7-9 and TRBJ2-5; TRBD2 matches 13 bases. Trimming at V came to 5 bases and at J to 5 bases, leaving 8 bases not matched to a gene. Germline V lookup: CDR1 SEHNR, CDR2 FQNEAQ (reference sequence). CDR3 length equals 16 residues.

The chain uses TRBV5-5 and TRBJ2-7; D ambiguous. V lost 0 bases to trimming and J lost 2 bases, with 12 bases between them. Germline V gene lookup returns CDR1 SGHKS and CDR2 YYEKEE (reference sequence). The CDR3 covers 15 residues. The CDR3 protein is CASSLGVGGTYEQYF. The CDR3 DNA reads TGTGCCAGCAGCTTGGGGGTCGGCGGTACCTACGAGCAGTACTTC.

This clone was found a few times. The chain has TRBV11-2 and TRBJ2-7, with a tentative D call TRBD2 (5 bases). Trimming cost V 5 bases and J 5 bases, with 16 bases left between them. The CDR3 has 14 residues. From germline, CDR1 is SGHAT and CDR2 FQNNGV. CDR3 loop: CASSPNLLVHEQYF. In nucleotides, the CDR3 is TGTGCCAGCAGCCCGAATCTACTAGTGCACGAGCAGTACTTC.

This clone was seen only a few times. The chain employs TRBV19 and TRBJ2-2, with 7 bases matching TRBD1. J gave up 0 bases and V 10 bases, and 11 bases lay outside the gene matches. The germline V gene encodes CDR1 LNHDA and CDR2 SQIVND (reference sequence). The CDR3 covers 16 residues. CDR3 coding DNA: TGTGCCACCGAGGGGCGCCAGGGGGCGAACACCGGGGAGCTGTTTTTT. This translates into CATEGRQGANTGELFF.

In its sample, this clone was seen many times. The CDR3 bases are TGTGCCAGCAGTGAAGGGACTAGCGGGAGGGTGGCAGATACGCAGTATTTT. Translating it yields CASSEGTSGRVADTQYF. The chain uses TRBV2 and TRBJ2-3, with 15 bases matching TRBD2. The V gene's germline CDR1 is SNHLY and CDR2 FYNNEI. This CDR3 has 17 residues. Unmatched junction bases numbered 3, after V lost 1 base and J lost 4 bases.

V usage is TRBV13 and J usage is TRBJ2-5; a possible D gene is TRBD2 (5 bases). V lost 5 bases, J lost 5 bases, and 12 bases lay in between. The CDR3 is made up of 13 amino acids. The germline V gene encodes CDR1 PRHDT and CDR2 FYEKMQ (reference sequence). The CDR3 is CASSKLESETQYF. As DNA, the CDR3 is TGTGCCAGCAGCAAACTAGAGTCGGAGACCCAGTACTTC.

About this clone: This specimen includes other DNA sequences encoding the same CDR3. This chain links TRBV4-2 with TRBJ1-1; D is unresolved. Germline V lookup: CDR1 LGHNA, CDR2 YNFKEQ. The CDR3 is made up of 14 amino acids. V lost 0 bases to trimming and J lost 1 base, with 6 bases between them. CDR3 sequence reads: CASSQDPGNTEAFF. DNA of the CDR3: TGTGCCAGCAGCCAAGATCCCGGGAACACTGAAGCTTTCTTT.

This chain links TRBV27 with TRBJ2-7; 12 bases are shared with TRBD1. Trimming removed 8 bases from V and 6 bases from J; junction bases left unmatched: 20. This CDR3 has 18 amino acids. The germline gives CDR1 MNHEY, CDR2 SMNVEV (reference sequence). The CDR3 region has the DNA TGTGCCAGCGGGGGACCGGGACAGGGGGCTCATGTGGGGATCGAGCAGTACTTC. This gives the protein CASGGPGQGAHVGIEQYF.

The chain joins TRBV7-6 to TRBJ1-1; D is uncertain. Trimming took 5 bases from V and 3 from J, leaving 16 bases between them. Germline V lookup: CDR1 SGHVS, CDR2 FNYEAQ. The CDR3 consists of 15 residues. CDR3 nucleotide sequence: TGTGCCAGCAGCCTCCTTGAGGGAGCGGACACTGAAGCTTTCTTT. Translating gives CASSLLEGADTEAFF.

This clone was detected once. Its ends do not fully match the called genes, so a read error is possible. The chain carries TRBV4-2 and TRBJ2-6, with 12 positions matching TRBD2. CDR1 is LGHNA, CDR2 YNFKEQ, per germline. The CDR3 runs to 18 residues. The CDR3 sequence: CASRQGGLAGSGANVLTF. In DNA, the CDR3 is TGTGCCAGCAGGCAAGGGGGACTAGCGGGCTCTGGGGCCAACGTCCTGACTTTC.

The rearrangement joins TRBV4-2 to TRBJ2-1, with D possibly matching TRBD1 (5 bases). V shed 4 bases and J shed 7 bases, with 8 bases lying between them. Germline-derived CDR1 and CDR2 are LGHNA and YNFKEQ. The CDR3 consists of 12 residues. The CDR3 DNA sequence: TGTGCCAGCAGCCTCCGGACAAATGAGCAGTTCTTC. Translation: CASSLRTNEQFF.

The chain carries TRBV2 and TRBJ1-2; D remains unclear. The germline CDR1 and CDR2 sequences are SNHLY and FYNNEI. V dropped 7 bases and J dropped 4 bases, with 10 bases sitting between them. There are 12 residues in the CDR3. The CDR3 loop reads CASNYGVYGYTF. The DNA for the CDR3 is TGTGCCAGCAACTACGGGGTCTATGGCTACACCTTC. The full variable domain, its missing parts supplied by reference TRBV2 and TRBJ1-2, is EPEVTQTPSHQVTQMGQEVILRCVPISNHLYFYWYRQILGQKVEFLVSFYNNEISEKSEIFDDQFSVERPDGSNFTLKIRSTKLEDSAMYFCASNYGVYGYTFGSGTRLTVV.

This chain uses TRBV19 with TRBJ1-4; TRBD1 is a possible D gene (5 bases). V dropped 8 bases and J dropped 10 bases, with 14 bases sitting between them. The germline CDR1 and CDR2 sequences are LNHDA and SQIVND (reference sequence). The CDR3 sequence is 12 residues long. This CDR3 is CASFSGGGKLFF. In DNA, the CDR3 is TGTGCCAGTTTCTCGGGGGGTGGAAAACTGTTTTTT.

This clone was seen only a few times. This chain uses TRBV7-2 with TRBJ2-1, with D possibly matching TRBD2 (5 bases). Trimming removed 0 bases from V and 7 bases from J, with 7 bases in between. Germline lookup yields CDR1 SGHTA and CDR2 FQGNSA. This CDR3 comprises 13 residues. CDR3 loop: CASSLARGNEQFF. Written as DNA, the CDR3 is TGTGCCAGCAGCTTAGCTCGGGGAAATGAGCAGTTCTTC.

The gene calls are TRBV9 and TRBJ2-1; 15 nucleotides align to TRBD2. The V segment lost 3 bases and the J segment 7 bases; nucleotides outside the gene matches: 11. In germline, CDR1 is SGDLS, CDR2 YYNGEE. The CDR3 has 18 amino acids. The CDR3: CASSASGTSGRKGNEQFF. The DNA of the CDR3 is TGTGCCAGCAGCGCCTCCGGGACTAGCGGGAGGAAGGGGAATGAGCAGTTCTTC. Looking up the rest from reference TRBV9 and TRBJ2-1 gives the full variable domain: DSGVTQTPKHLITATGQRVTLRCSPRSGDLSVYWYQQSLDQGLQFLIQYYNGEERAKGNILERFSAQQFPDLHSELNLSSLELGDSALYFCASSASGTSGRKGNEQFFGPGTRLTVL.

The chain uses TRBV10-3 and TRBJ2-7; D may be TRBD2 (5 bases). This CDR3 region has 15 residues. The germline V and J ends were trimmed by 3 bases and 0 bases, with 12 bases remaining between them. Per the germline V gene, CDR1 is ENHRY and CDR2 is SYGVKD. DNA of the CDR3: TGTGCCATCAGTGAAGCGGCCACCCCCTCCTACGAGCAGTACTTC. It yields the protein CAISEAATPSYEQYF.

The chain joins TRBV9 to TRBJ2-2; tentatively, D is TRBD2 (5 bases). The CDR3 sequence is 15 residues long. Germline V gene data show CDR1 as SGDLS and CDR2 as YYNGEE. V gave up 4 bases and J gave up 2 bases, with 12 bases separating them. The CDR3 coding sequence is TGTGCCAGCAGCCTCTTTGAGGGTAACACCGGGGAGCTGTTTTTT. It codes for CASSLFEGNTGELFF.

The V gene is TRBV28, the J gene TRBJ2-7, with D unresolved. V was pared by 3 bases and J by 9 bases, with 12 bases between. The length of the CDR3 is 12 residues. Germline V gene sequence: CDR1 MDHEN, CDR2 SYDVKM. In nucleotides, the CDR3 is TGTGCCAGCAGTTTTAGGTCGACTCCGCAGTACTTC. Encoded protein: CASSFRSTPQYF.

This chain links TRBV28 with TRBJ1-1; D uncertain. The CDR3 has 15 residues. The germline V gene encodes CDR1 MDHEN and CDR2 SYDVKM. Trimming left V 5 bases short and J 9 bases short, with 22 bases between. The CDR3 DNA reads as TGTGCCAGCAGTCACCGTGTCAATTCGGGGTACCAAGCTTTCTTT. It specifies CASSHRVNSGYQAFF.

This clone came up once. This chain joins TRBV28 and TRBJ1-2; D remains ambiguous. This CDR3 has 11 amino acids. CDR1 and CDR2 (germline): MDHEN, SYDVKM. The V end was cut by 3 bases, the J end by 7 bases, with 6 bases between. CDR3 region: CASSFLSGYTF. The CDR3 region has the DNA TGTGCCAGCAGTTTCCTGTCTGGCTACACCTTC.